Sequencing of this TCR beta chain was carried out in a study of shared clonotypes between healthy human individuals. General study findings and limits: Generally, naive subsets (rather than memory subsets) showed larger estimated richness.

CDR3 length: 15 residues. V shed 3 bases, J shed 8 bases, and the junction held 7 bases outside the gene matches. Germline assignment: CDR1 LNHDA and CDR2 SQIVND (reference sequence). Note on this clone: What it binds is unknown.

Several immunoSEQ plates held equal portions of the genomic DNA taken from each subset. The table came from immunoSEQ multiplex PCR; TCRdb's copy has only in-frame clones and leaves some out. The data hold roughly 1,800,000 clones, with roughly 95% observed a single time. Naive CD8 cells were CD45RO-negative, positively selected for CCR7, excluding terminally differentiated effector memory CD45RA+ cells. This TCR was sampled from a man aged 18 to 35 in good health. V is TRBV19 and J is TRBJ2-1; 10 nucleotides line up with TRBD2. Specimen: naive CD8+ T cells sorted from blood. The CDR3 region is CASSMYSGGVDEQFF. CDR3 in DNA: TGTGCCAGTAGTATGTACAGCGGGGGGGTCGATGAGCAGTTCTTC.